The T cell receptor (beta chain) under discussion was sequenced for a study of CD8 T cells in ankylosing spondylitis. Study-level points and caveats: A number of the motif variants had already been described in reactive arthritis synovial fluid and blood.

This clonotype was picked up a small number of times. Its antigen is unidentified. The J segment lost 3 bases and the V segment lost 5 bases, leaving 9 bases of the junction unmatched. Germline V lookup: CDR1 MNHEY, CDR2 SMNVEV (reference sequence). There are 15 residues in the CDR3. Each CDR3 protein is one row after TCRdb ran MiXCR on the 5' RACE reads. Counted here are about 350,000 distinct CDR3 sequences, 20% occurring once; the ten biggest clones make up about an eighth. This receptor was taken from a male donor with ankylosing spondylitis or in good health (not recorded which). The gene calls are TRBV27 and TRBJ2-5; 7 bases match TRBD1. The specimen was blood, either unsorted or a sorted T cell fraction (not recorded which). CDR3 sequence: CASSDRDGTKETQYF. CDR3 DNA: TGTGCCAGCAGTGACAGGGATGGAACGAAAGAGACCCAGTACTTC.